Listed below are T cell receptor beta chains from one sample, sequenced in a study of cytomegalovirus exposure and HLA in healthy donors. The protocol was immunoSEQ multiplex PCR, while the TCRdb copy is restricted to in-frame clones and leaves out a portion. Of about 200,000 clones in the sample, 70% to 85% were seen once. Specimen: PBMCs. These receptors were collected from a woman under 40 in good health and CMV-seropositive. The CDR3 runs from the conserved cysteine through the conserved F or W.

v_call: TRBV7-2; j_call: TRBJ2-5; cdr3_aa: CASSLDREETQYF
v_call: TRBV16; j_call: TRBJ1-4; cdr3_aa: CASSQSSQKLFF
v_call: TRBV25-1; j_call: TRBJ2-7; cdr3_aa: CASSESGQTFF
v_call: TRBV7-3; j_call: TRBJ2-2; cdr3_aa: CASRSGRAGGELFF
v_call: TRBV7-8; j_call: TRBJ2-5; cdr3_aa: CASSIGTGERETQYF
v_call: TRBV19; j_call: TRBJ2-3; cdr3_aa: CASSFAGDTQYF
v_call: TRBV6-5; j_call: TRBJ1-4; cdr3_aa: CASSPPGVEKLFF
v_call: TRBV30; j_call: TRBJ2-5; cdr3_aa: CAWSRDYMSETQYF
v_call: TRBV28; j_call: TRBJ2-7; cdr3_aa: CASRPPVSYEQYF
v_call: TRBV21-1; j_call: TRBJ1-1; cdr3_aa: CASSKNPRHTEAFF
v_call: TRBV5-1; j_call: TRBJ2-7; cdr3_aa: CASSLGATNSYEQYF
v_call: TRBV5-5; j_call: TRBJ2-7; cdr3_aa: CASSFIAGTYEQYF
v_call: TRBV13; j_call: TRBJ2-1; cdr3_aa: CASSFDLRSYNEQFF
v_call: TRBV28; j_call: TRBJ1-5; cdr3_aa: CASSFSSYNQPQHF
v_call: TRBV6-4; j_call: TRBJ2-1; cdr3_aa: CASSLAGDVRGEQFF
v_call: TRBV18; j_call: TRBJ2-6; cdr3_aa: CASSPRQGLANVLTF
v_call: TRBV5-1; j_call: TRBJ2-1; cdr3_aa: CASSLGAANEQFF
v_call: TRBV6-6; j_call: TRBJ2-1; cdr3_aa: CASSYSSGVGKRFF